This T cell receptor (beta chain) was found in a study of cytomegalovirus exposure and HLA in healthy donors. Study in general: In a previous analysis, some 110 million unique TCR beta sequences were found from 170 million or so T cells. Whole-study results and caveats: According to an earlier analysis, most TCR beta V segments yielded productive rearrangements about 87% or about 30% of the time. Some public TCRs appeared in many individuals, while most sequences were rare. When the data were analyzed later, several of the most significant clusters appeared to be linked to common viral pathogens.

Notes on this clone: As yet, its antigen is unknown.

Primers: 60 Vbeta forward and 13 Jbeta reverse. Assay used: immunoSEQ multiplex PCR; TCRdb lists only in-frame clones, some missing. The sample includes 200,000 or so clones, over 75% of them seen just once. CDR1 and CDR2 (germline): SNHLY, FYNNEI. Trimming removed 4 bases from V and 0 bases from J, with 8 bases in between. CDR3 length equals 14 residues. The chain combines TRBV2 with TRBJ2-3, with a tentative D call TRBD2 (6 bases). Sequences were obtained from PBMCs. The sequence was collected from a man younger than 35 in good health and CMV-seronegative. For the CDR3, the DNA is TGTGCCAGCAGTGCCGGGACTAGCACAGATACGCAGTATTTT. Protein sequence: CASSAGTSTDTQYF. The variable domain in full, completed from reference TRBV2 and TRBJ2-3, reads EPEVTQTPSHQVTQMGQEVILRCVPISNHLYFYWYRQILGQKVEFLVSFYNNEISEKSEIFDDQFSVERPDGSNFTLKIRSTKLEDSAMYFCASSAGTSTDTQYFGPGTRLTVL.